This T cell receptor beta chain was found in a study of T-cell memory formation after mild COVID-19. At the level of the study: For the most part, TCR clusters were specific to one donor.

Using constant-segment primers, 5'RACE produced TCR alpha and TCR beta cDNA libraries carrying sample barcodes and UMIs. One entry per CDR3 protein, called by TCRdb with MiXCR from the 5' RACE reads. The table records roughly 300,000 distinct CDR3 sequences, over 7% of them present only once. The CDR3 has 15 amino acids. The V and J ends lost 4 bases and 2 bases, in that order; junction bases with no gene match: 5. Germline CDR1 reads LNHDA; CDR2 reads SQIVND (reference sequence). This clonotype was recorded at least ten times. Sequencing used PBMCs or a T cell subset sorted from them (not recorded which). V usage is TRBV19 and J usage is TRBJ2-3; 8 nucleotides match TRBD2. The sequence was collected from a man aged 18 to 30 who had mild COVID-19 (a few samples of this study predate the infection). Cell type and time point are not known. The CDR3 DNA sequence: TGTGCCAGTAGTAAAGCGGGGGTTTTCACAGATACGCAGTATTTT. Protein sequence: CASSKAGVFTDTQYF. The variable domain in full, with the rest retrieved from reference TRBV19 and TRBJ2-3, is DGGITQSPKYLFRKEGQNVTLSCEQNLNHDAMYWYRQDPGQGLRLIYYSQIVNDFQKGDIAEGYSVSREKKESFPLTVTSAQKNPTAFYLCASSKAGVFTDTQYFGPGTRLTVL.